The 18 T cell receptor beta chains reported below all come from one sample, sequenced in a study of blood T cell repertoires in COVID-19. Sequencing used immunoSEQ multiplex PCR; TCRdb keeps in-frame clones, though not all of them. Among about 440,000 clones listed, around 88% were seen once. The sequenced sample was peripheral blood. The source is a woman aged 45-65 years with COVID-19, enrolled during active disease.

This rearrangement joins TRBV20-1 to TRBJ2-1, with 7 bases lining up with TRBD1. After removal of 6 bases from V and 15 bases from J, the junction contained 2 bases not matched to a gene. The CDR3 extends over 8 amino acids. CDR1 and CDR2 (germline): DFQATT, SNEGSKA (reference sequence). The CDR3 DNA reads TGCAGTGCGGGACAGTCGTTCTTC. Its translation is CSAGQSFF.

The chain recombines TRBV5-4 with TRBJ2-4, with 8 positions matching TRBD2. CDR1 is SGHNT and CDR2 is YYREEE in the germline V gene (reference sequence). This CDR3 is built from 16 residues. V gave up 3 bases and J gave up 9 bases; unmatched junction bases: 14. The CDR3 protein is CASSSGTRRNEGIQYF. CDR3 coding DNA: TGTGCCAGCAGCTCGGGGACTAGGAGGAATGAGGGCATTCAGTACTTC.

The V and J genes are TRBV25-1 and TRBJ2-1, with TRBD2 matching 9 bases. The V gene end was trimmed by 6 bases and the J gene end by 6 bases; junction bases not matched to a gene: 12. CDR1 and CDR2 from the germline V gene are MGHDK and SYGVNS. This CDR3 has 16 residues. The CDR3 protein is CASRGERGAGFNEQFF. The CDR3, as DNA: TGTGCCAGCAGGGGTGAGCGGGGGGCCGGCTTCAATGAGCAGTTCTTC. Looking up the rest from reference TRBV25-1 and TRBJ2-1 gives the full variable domain: EADIYQTPRYLVIGTGKKITLECSQTMGHDKMYWYQQDPGMELHLIHYSYGVNSTEKGDLSSESTVSRIRTEHFPLTLESARPSHTSQYLCASRGERGAGFNEQFFGPGTRLTVL.

This sequence joins TRBV2 and TRBJ1-2; the D gene is possibly TRBD1 (5 bases). From germline, CDR1 is SNHLY and CDR2 FYNNEI. The V end lost 7 bases, the J end lost 5 bases, and 17 bases lay between the germline ends. The CDR3 totals 14 residues. CDR3 DNA: TGTGCCAGCACCCTGATCGGGGGAAGGTATGGCTACACCTTC. Encoded protein: CASTLIGGRYGYTF.

This chain connects TRBV18 to TRBJ1-1, with D possibly being TRBD1 (5 bases). CDR3 length: 13 residues. V was pared by 3 bases and J by 3 bases, with 8 bases between. CDR1 KGHSH and CDR2 LQKENI come from the germline V gene. The CDR3 is CASSPDIHTEAFF. CDR3 sequence (DNA): TGTGCCAGCTCACCGGACATCCACACTGAAGCTTTCTTT.

This clone was counted once. The chain employs TRBV30 and TRBJ1-3; D perhaps matches TRBD1 (5 bases). Looked up from germline, CDR1 is GTSNPN and CDR2 is SVGIG (reference sequence). The CDR3 extends over 12 amino acids. Trimming took off 7 bases at V and 1 base at J, with 8 bases between the two ends. The CDR3 loop is CAFGGSGNTIYF. The CDR3 bases are TGTGCCTTCGGGGGTTCTGGAAACACCATATATTTT.

This chain connects TRBV28 to TRBJ1-5; TRBD1 matches 10 bases. Germline V gene data show CDR1 as MDHEN and CDR2 as SYDVKM. This CDR3 spans 18 amino acids. Trimming at V came to 5 bases and at J to 0 bases, leaving 10 bases not matched to a gene. The CDR3: CASSLPGQGPYSNQPQHF. DNA of the CDR3: TGTGCCAGCAGTCTACCGGGACAGGGGCCGTATAGCAATCAGCCCCAGCATTTT.

This chain uses TRBV28 with TRBJ1-1; D gene unclear. Deletions cut 8 bases from V and 0 bases from J, with 13 bases between. There are 14 residues in the CDR3. Germline assignment: CDR1 MDHEN and CDR2 SYDVKM. DNA for the CDR3: TGTGCCAGCGGACTCGGACGATTGAACACTGAAGCTTTCTTT. Translating gives CASGLGRLNTEAFF.

The rearrangement joins TRBV9 to TRBJ1-3; no clear D gene. The length of the CDR3 is 17 residues. Trimming removed 3 bases from V and 7 bases from J, with 23 bases in between. Germline V gene sequence: CDR1 SGDLS, CDR2 YYNGEE. Written as DNA, the CDR3 is TGTGCCAGCAGCGCATCACATGACCGCGGGTGGTTGAACACCATATATTTT. Its translation is CASSASHDRGWLNTIYF.

Notes on this clone: Other DNA sequences in this sample translate to the same CDR3. J is TRBJ2-7 and V is TRBV18; 9 positions match TRBD1. CDR3 length: 14 amino acids. The germline gives CDR1 KGHSH, CDR2 LQKENI. The V segment lost 3 bases and the J segment 1 base; nucleotides outside the gene matches: 1. CDR3 nucleotide sequence: TGTGCCAGCTCACCGGGGACAGGGTCCTACGAGCAGTACTTC. This translates into CASSPGTGSYEQYF.

The V call is TRBV5-6, the J call TRBJ1-3, with D unresolved. There are 14 residues in the CDR3. Trimming took off 0 bases at V and 14 bases at J, with 18 bases between the two ends. From germline, CDR1 is SGHDT and CDR2 YYEEEE. As DNA, the CDR3 is TGTGCCAGCAGCTTGGGTTTAGTACCCGGAGCCTTATATTTT. This encodes CASSLGLVPGALYF.

The V and J genes are TRBV21-1 and TRBJ2-2; no DNA check was done on the table's D call, TRBD2. TRBV21-1 is flagged as a pseudogene. This CDR3 comprises 15 residues. CDR3 region: CASSKDGRYTGELFF. CDR3 nucleotide sequence: TGTGCCAGCAGCAAAGACGGTCGTTACACCGGGGAGCTGTTTTTT.

The rearrangement joins TRBV6-5 to TRBJ1-1; D unclear. The CDR3 spans 11 residues. CDR1 MNHEY and CDR2 SVGAGI come from the germline V gene. Trimming shortened V by 7 bases and J by 1 base, and 4 bases separated the two germline ends. The CDR3 DNA reads TGTGCCAGCACTAGGAACACTGAAGCTTTCTTT. It codes for CASTRNTEAFF.

The count of this clone is one. This chain connects TRBV5-5 to TRBJ1-2, with D possibly TRBD1 on 5 matching bases. Trimming took 4 bases from V and 3 from J, leaving 7 bases between them. Germline CDR1 reads SGHKS; CDR2 reads YYEKEE (reference sequence). CDR3 size: 12 residues. CDR3 protein: CASSPTDYGYTF. CDR3 bases: TGTGCCAGCAGCCCGACAGACTATGGCTACACCTTC.

The chain is built from TRBV3-1 (or the pseudogene TRBV3-2) and TRBJ2-7, with TRBD2 matching over 7 bases. The CDR3 is 14 residues long. Losses at the gene ends were 6 bases for V and 5 bases for J; bases not matched to a gene: 10. CDR1 is LGHDT, CDR2 YNNKEL, per germline (reference sequence). CDR3 DNA sequence: TGTGCCAGCAGGCCTCTAGCGGACGGAAACGAGCAGTACTTC. It yields the protein CASRPLADGNEQYF.

Comment on this clone: A read error may produce the germline difference seen at one junction end. The CDR3: CASSSAGNEPQHF. The DNA of the CDR3 is TGTGCCAGCAGTTCCGCTGGCAATGAGCCCCAGCATTTT. This chain links TRBV12-3 or TRBV12-4 with TRBJ1-5; D is unresolved. There are 13 residues in the CDR3.

The J gene is TRBJ1-4, the V gene TRBV9; D is possibly TRBD1 (5 bases). The CDR3 has 15 residues. V lost 0 bases and J lost 8, with 14 bases in between. CDR1 SGDLS and CDR2 YYNGEE come from the germline V gene. CDR3 amino acids: CASSVGVRGAEKLFF. In DNA, the CDR3 is TGTGCCAGCAGCGTAGGGGTAAGGGGCGCAGAAAAACTGTTTTTT.

The chain employs TRBV4-1 and TRBJ1-1; 7 nucleotides line up with TRBD1. Germline V lookup: CDR1 MGHRA, CDR2 YSYEKL. The CDR3 totals 15 residues. The V segment lost 3 bases and the J segment 4 bases; nucleotides outside the gene matches: 8. The DNA for the CDR3 is TGCGCCAGCAGCCAGCTACAGGGGAGTGGCACTGAAGCTTTCTTT. Its protein is CASSQLQGSGTEAFF.